This T cell receptor (beta chain) was found in a study of regulatory dendritic cells for organ transplantation. The study's findings and limits: Memory T cells were less diverse than naive, with memory CD8+ most oligoclonal. Among resting subsets, memory CD8+ cells contained the most alloreactive clonotypes.

With regard to this clone: Its cognate antigen is unknown.

Naive CD45RA+ and memory CD45RO+ CD4+ or CD8+ T cells were FACS-sorted. The assay was immunoSEQ multiplex PCR, and TCRdb's table has in-frame clones only and misses some. Of about 34,000 clones listed, 85% to 90% are singletons. The germline V and J ends were trimmed by 2 bases and 7 bases, with 20 bases remaining between them. Germline CDR1 is LGHNA and CDR2 is YNFKEQ. The CDR3 contains 16 residues. V and J are TRBV4-2 and TRBJ1-2; D gene uncertain. The source is a human donor in good health. Sequenced: naive CD4+ T cells from blood. Regarding subset: CD45RA+ naive T cells. The CDR3 protein is CASSQPELVRTGGYTF. CDR3 coding DNA: TGTGCCAGCAGCCAACCGGAGTTGGTCCGGACGGGTGGCTACACCTTC.